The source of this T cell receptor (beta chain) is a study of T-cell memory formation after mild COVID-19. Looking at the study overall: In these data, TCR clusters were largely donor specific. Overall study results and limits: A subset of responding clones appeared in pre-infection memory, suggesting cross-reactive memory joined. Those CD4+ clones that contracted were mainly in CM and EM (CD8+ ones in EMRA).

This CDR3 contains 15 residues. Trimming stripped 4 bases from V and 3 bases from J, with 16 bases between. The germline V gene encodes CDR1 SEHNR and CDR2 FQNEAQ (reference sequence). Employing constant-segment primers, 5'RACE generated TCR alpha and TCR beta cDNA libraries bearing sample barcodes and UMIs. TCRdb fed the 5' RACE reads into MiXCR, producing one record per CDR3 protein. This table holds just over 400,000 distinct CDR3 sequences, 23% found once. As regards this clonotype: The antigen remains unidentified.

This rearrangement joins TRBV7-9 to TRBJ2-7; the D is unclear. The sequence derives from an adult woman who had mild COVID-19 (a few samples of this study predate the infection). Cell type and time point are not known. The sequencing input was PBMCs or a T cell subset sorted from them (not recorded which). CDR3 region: CASSSRNVRHYEQYF. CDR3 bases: TGTGCCAGCAGCTCCAGGAATGTCAGACACTACGAGCAGTACTTC.